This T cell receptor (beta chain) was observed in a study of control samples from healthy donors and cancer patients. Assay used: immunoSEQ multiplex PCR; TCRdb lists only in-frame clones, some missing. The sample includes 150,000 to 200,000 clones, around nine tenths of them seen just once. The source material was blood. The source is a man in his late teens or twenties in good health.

CDR3 in DNA: TGCGCCAGCAGCTTCGGCGGGGGCCGCACAGATACGCAGTATTTT. Its translation: CASSFGGGRTDTQYF. The rearrangement uses TRBV5-1 and TRBJ2-3; D possibly corresponds to TRBD2 (7 bases). The V end lost 2 bases, the J end lost 1 base, and 11 bases lay between the germline ends. CDR3 length: 15 amino acids. The V gene's germline CDR1 is SGHRS and CDR2 YFSETQ.